This T cell receptor (beta chain) is drawn from a study of blood T cell repertoires in COVID-19. Study context: Researchers got acute and convalescent COVID-19 samples from the United States, Italy and Spain.

Trimming cost V 0 bases and J 4 bases, with 4 bases left between them. The V gene's germline CDR1 is SGHAT and CDR2 FQNNGV. The CDR3 has 13 residues. Measured with immunoSEQ multiplex PCR; TCRdb has only the in-frame clones, and not every one. Of 150,000 to 200,000 clones in the sample, approximately 87% are singletons; the top ten hold 2.5%. Sequencing input: peripheral blood. The chain links TRBV11-2 to TRBJ1-5, with unresolved D. The receptor was isolated from a man in his forties with active or convalescent COVID-19. CDR3 DNA sequence: TGTGCCAGCAGCTTAGACAGAAATCAGCCCCAGCATTTT. Its translation: CASSLDRNQPQHF.